This TCR beta chain stems from a study of CD4 T cells in relation to SARS-CoV-2 and coronaviruses. Study conclusions and caveats: No donor gave both pre-pandemic and post-infection samples. About 65% of donors had memory CD4+ clonotypes crossrecognizing SARS-CoV-2 and common cold coronavirus spike.

As to this clone: Antigen: not known.

J was trimmed by 6 bases and V by 4 bases; bases with no gene match: 3. The germline V gene encodes CDR1 KGHSH and CDR2 LQKENI. The CDR3 is made up of 12 amino acids. Before the COVID-19 pandemic, during about 2011-2019, CD4+ T cells were taken from unexposed donors. Naive and memory CD4+ T cells came from enriched cryopreserved PBMCs. Measured with immunoSEQ multiplex PCR; TCRdb has only the in-frame clones, and not every one. The sample comprises roughly 60,000 clones, about 94% of which are singletons, and 0.11% to 0.15% rests with the top ten. Sequencing input: naive CD4+ T cells from PBMCs. The sample's subset: naive CD4+ T cells isolated by negative enrichment. This rearrangement joins TRBV18 to TRBJ2-7; 7 nucleotides match TRBD1. This TCR came from a human donor in good health. The CDR3 coding sequence is TGTGCCAGCTCACAGGGGGCTAGCGAGCAGTACTTC. This gives the protein CASSQGASEQYF.